This is a list of T cell receptor beta chains from one sample in a study of blood T cell repertoires in COVID-19. Method: immunoSEQ multiplex PCR; TCRdb's copy keeps in-frame clones and lacks some. The sample lists about 260,000 clones, about 89% seen once, with 8.5% to 10% in the top ten. The sequenced sample was peripheral blood. Receptor source: a man in his forties who had recovered from COVID-19. CDR3s include the opening cysteine and the closing phenylalanine or tryptophan. A D gene is named only where the DNA matches it firmly. The listing skips clone size in some rows; elsewhere it reads once, few, many or a size class.

j_gene,v_gene,abundance,d_gene,CDR3aa,CDR3nt
TRBJ2-7,TRBV27,.,TRBD1,CASSLVDRGYEQYF,TGTGCCAGCAGTTTAGTCGACAGGGGTTACGAGCAGTACTTC
TRBJ2-7,TRBV4-3,.,TRBD2,CASSQDTTSVSYEQYF,TGCGCCAGCAGCCAAGATACGACTAGCGTCTCCTACGAGCAGTACTTC
TRBJ2-1,TRBV16,.,.,CASSQVVDTREQFF,TGTGCCAGCAGCCAAGTAGTGGACACCCGTGAGCAGTTCTTC
TRBJ1-2,TRBV7-2,.,.,CASSLASVRDGYTF,TGTGCCAGCAGCTTAGCTTCGGTTAGAGATGGCTACACCTTC
TRBJ1-2,TRBV4-3,.,.,CASSPRDRRGYTF,TGCGCCAGCAGCCCACGTGATCGTCGGGGCTACACCTTC
TRBJ2-5,TRBV19,.,TRBD1,CASSSTGDREETQYF,TGTGCCAGTAGTTCAACAGGGGACAGGGAAGAGACCCAGTACTTC
TRBJ2-1,TRBV10-3,.,TRBD2,CATATGTSGRARNEQFF,TGTGCCACCGCTACCGGGACTAGCGGGAGGGCCAGGAATGAGCAGTTCTTC
TRBJ1-6,TRBV6-6,.,.,CASTQRRTLARVLHF,TGTGCCAGCACCCAACGAAGGACACTCGCTCGAGTCCTCCACTTT
TRBJ1-3,TRBV9,once,.,CASSVEMQGAGNTIYF,TGTGCCAGCAGCGTAGAGATGCAAGGGGCAGGAAACACCATATATTTT
TRBJ2-3,TRBV7-2,.,.,CASSKRDTQYF,TGTGCCAGCTCCAAGCGGGATACGCAGTATTTT
TRBJ2-3,TRBV5-4,.,.,CASSLILTDTQYF,TGTGCCAGCAGCTTGATCTTGACAGATACGCAGTATTTT
TRBJ1-5,TRBV24-1,.,.,CATAQTGINQPQHF,TGTGCCACCGCCCAGACAGGAATCAATCAGCCCCAGCATTTT
TRBJ2-2,TRBV5-1,.,.,CASSLSGANTGELFF,TGCGCCAGCAGCTTAAGCGGAGCGAACACCGGGGAGCTGTTTTTT
TRBJ2-7,TRBV5-6,.,TRBD1,CASSLGTGGEQYF,TGTGCCAGCAGCCTCGGGACAGGGGGCGAGCAGTACTTC
TRBJ2-3,TRBV15,.,TRBD2,CATSSMRSGTSAYPQQYF,TGTGCCACCAGCAGTATGCGTTCCGGGACTAGCGCGTACCCTCAGCAGTATTTT
TRBJ2-7,TRBV11-1,.,TRBD1,CASSLVEDRGYEQYF,TGTGCCAGCAGCTTAGTCGAGGACAGGGGTTACGAGCAGTACTTC
TRBJ2-2,TRBV9,.,.,CASSVEAYRTGELFF,TGTGCCAGCAGCGTAGAAGCCTATCGAACCGGGGAGCTGTTTTTT
TRBJ1-6,TRBV27,.,.,CASSSYGTRVSYNSPLHF,TGTGCCAGCAGTTCCTACGGGACAAGAGTCTCCTATAATTCACCCCTCCACTTT
TRBJ1-5,TRBV30,few,TRBD1,CAWSRRTGGEQPQHF,TGTGCCTGGAGTCGCCGGACAGGGGGTGAACAGCCCCAGCATTTT
TRBJ2-7,TRBV5-4,.,TRBD1,CASSSPPGQGDEQYF,TGTGCCAGCAGCTCCCCCCCCGGGCAGGGGGACGAGCAGTACTTC
TRBJ1-2,TRBV18,few,.,CASSAGDYGYTF,TGTGCCAGCTCTGCAGGTGACTATGGCTACACCTTC
TRBJ2-2,TRBV4-2,.,.,CASSQEGGPNTGELFF,TGTGCCAGCAGCCAAGAGGGTGGGCCGAACACCGGGGAGCTGTTTTTT
TRBJ2-2,TRBV9,.,TRBD1,CASSSTGTGSGELFF,TGTGCCAGCAGCTCCACCGGGACAGGGTCCGGGGAGCTGTTTTTT
TRBJ1-2,TRBV5-1,few,TRBD1,CASSGGQLYGYTF,TGCGCCAGCAGCGGGGGACAGCTCTATGGCTACACCTTC
TRBJ2-2,TRBV18,.,TRBD1,CASSYPGTGSTGELFF,TGTGCCAGCTCGTACCCCGGGACAGGGTCCACCGGGGAGCTGTTTTTT
TRBJ2-3,TRBV6-5,.,.,CASRAGGDTQYF,TGTGCCAGCAGAGCAGGGGGGGATACGCAGTATTTT
TRBJ2-2,TRBV7-6,.,TRBD2,CASSSAGTSRPTGELFF,TGTGCCAGCAGCTCCGCAGGGACTAGCAGACCCACCGGGGAGCTGTTTTTT
TRBJ2-7,TRBV7-9,.,TRBD2,CASSLGTTRYEQYF,TGTGCCAGCAGCCTCGGGACTACCCGGTACGAGCAGTACTTC
TRBJ2-5,TRBV5-6,.,.,CASSFQGGETQYF,TGTGCCAGCAGCTTTCAGGGTGGAGAGACCCAGTACTTC
TRBJ2-1,TRBV11-2,.,TRBD1,CASSPKGARLNEQFF,TGTGCCAGCAGCCCGAAGGGGGCACGGCTCAATGAGCAGTTCTTC
TRBJ2-5,TRBV5-1,once,TRBD1,CASSYIQGAHGETQYF,TGCGCCAGCAGCTACATACAGGGGGCGCATGGGGAGACCCAGTACTTC
TRBJ1-6,TRBV18,few,.,CASSLRDGRLYAQNSPLHF,TGTGCCAGCTCACTACGGGACGGGAGGCTCTACGCCCAGAATTCACCCCTCCACTTT
TRBJ2-7,TRBV24-1,.,TRBD1,CATGRGTGVPYEQYF,TGTGCCACCGGAAGAGGTACAGGGGTGCCCTACGAGCAGTACTTC
TRBJ2-1,TRBV6-6,.,.,CASSYSERRVGEQFF,TGTGCCAGCAGTTACTCGGAGCGTCGGGTGGGTGAGCAGTTCTTC
TRBJ1-3,TRBV7-8,.,.,CASSLGRGGGSHTIYF,TGTGCCAGCAGCTTAGGTAGAGGTGGCGGGTCCCACACCATATATTTT
TRBJ2-2,TRBV7-9,.,.,CASSFIGGELFF,TGTGCCAGCAGCTTTATCGGCGGGGAGCTGTTTTTT
TRBJ1-2,TRBV5-1,many,.,CASSSEELGYGYTF,TGCGCCAGCAGCTCGGAGGAATTGGGCTATGGCTACACCTTC
TRBJ2-3,TRBV7-9,.,.,CASSLTGGEQYF,TGTGCCAGCAGCTTAACAGGGGGGGAGCAGTATTTT
TRBJ2-7,TRBV6-2/TRBV6-3,.,TRBD1,CASSPARTGGYGQYF,TGTGCCAGCAGTCCAGCGCGGACAGGGGGTTATGGGCAGTACTTC
TRBJ2-1,TRBV3-1/TRBV3-2,few,.,CASSQAGSYNEQFF,TGTGCCAGCAGCCAGGCGGGGTCCTACAATGAGCAGTTCTTC
TRBJ1-1,TRBV7-8,.,.,CASSLRRDIRVGHTEAFF,TGTGCCAGCAGCTTACGTAGGGACATAAGGGTGGGGCACACTGAAGCTTTCTTT
TRBJ1-6,TRBV19,.,.,CASSPPGATASPLHF,TGTGCCAGTAGCCCACCAGGGGCCACAGCTTCACCCCTCCACTTT
TRBJ2-5,TRBV28,.,TRBD2,CASSRLWTSGRAGQTQYF,TGTGCCAGCAGTCGACTTTGGACTAGCGGGAGGGCCGGACAGACCCAGTACTTC
TRBJ2-1,TRBV27,.,.,CASSLHRYNEQFF,TGTGCCAGCAGTTTGCACAGATACAATGAGCAGTTCTTC
TRBJ2-7,TRBV18,.,.,CASSPSAGLGPYEQYF,TGTGCCAGCTCACCGTCTGCTGGACTGGGTCCCTACGAGCAGTACTTC
TRBJ2-7,TRBV5-1,.,TRBD1,CASSRGTGVVYEQYF,TGCGCCAGCAGCAGGGGGACAGGGGTCGTCTACGAGCAGTACTTC
TRBJ2-5,TRBV29-1,.,.,CSVEDRGKETQYF,TGCAGCGTTGAAGATCGGGGGAAAGAGACCCAGTACTTC
TRBJ2-1,TRBV15,once,.,CATSRDQGGSYNEQFF,TGTGCCACCAGCAGAGATCAAGGGGGTTCCTACAATGAGCAGTTCTTC
TRBJ1-1,TRBV6-5,.,.,CASSYQTEAFF,TGTGCCAGCAGTTACCAGACTGAAGCTTTCTTT
TRBJ2-7,TRBV18,.,TRBD2,CASSPLASGNVGEQYF,TGTGCCAGCTCACCACTGGCTAGCGGGAACGTCGGCGAGCAGTACTTC
TRBJ2-5,TRBV12-5,.,.,CASGASGGHETQYF,TGTGCTAGTGGAGCCTCGGGGGGCCACGAGACCCAGTACTTC
TRBJ2-2,TRBV14,.,TRBD2,CASSQDSSGGVNTGELFF,TGTGCCAGCAGCCAAGATTCCTCGGGAGGGGTGAACACCGGGGAGCTGTTTTTT
TRBJ1-1,TRBV19,.,.,CASSINRLNTEAFF,TGTGCCAGTAGTATCAACAGGTTGAACACTGAAGCTTTCTTT